Following are 13 T cell receptor beta chains from one sample sequenced in a study of cytomegalovirus exposure and HLA in healthy donors. 60 Vbeta and 13 Jbeta primers were used in PCR. Some clones are missing from TCRdb's copy, which holds only in-frame ones; the method was immunoSEQ multiplex PCR. The sample lists 65,000 to 70,000 clones, about 68% seen once, with just under 7.5% in the top ten. Sequences were obtained from PBMCs. These receptor sequences come from a woman aged 25 to 45 in good health and CMV-seropositive.

The gene calls are TRBV27 and TRBJ2-7; 11 positions match TRBD2. From germline, CDR1 is MNHEY and CDR2 SMNVEV (reference sequence). The trim removed 2 bases at V and 0 bases at J, leaving 0 bases unmatched. This CDR3 has 15 residues. For the CDR3, the DNA is TGTGCCAGCAGTTTACTAGCGGGAGGCTCCTACGAGCAGTACTTC. Translating it yields CASSLLAGGSYEQYF.

A word on this clone: This specimen includes other DNA sequences encoding the same CDR3. The rearrangement links TRBV5-1 to TRBJ2-1, with a possible D match to TRBD2 (6 bases). The germline gives CDR1 SGHRS, CDR2 YFSETQ. The CDR3 has 15 amino acids. The V end lost 4 bases, the J end lost 4 bases, and 15 bases lay between the germline ends. The CDR3 sequence is CASSPRIAAYNEQFF. In DNA, the CDR3 is TGCGCCAGCAGCCCCCGGATAGCGGCATACAATGAGCAGTTCTTC.

This clone was found a few times. The chain couples TRBV4-1 to TRBJ1-2; D uncertain. CDR3 size: 17 residues. The V gene's germline CDR1 is MGHRA and CDR2 YSYEKL. Between the trimmed V and J ends, which lost 1 base and 3 bases, there was a span of 18 bases. The CDR3 loop reads CASSQGEDFTPDYGYTF. In nucleotides, the CDR3 is TGCGCCAGCAGCCAAGGAGAAGATTTTACCCCGGACTATGGCTACACCTTC.

This CDR3 is CASAPRQVSYNEQFF. CDR3 DNA sequence: TGTGCCAGCGCGCCGCGACAGGTTTCCTACAATGAGCAGTTCTTC. V gene TRBV6-1 combines with J gene TRBJ2-1, with a weak D call TRBD1 (6 bases). CDR3 length equals 15 residues. Germline CDR1 is MNHNS and CDR2 is SASEGT. Between the trimmed V and J ends, which lost 8 bases and 1 base, there was a span of 15 bases.

This clone was observed a handful of times. The chain joins TRBV14 to TRBJ1-2, with D possibly TRBD1 on 5 matching bases. Per germline, CDR1 SGHDN and CDR2 FVKESK. V lost 4 bases and J lost 2, with 8 bases in between. The length of the CDR3 is 13 residues. CDR3 in amino acids: CASSPGLNYGYTF. DNA for the CDR3: TGTGCCAGCAGCCCGGGACTGAACTATGGCTACACCTTC.

At least ten counts were recorded for this clone. This chain connects TRBV5-6 to TRBJ2-7; 9 bases align to TRBD2. Trimming cost V 2 bases and J 2 bases; bases outside gene matches: 5. This CDR3 is built from 15 residues. Germline CDR1 reads SGHDT; CDR2 reads YYEEEE. CDR3 sequence reads: CASSLGLAGPYEQYF. CDR3 bases: TGTGCCAGCAGCTTAGGTCTAGCGGGACCCTACGAGCAGTACTTC.

CDR3 nucleotide sequence: TGTGCCAGCAGCTTAATCGGGGGATTAGAGACCCAGTACTTC. The encoded protein is CASSLIGGLETQYF. The chain links TRBV7-2 to TRBJ2-5; possible D gene TRBD2, 6 bases. CDR1 SGHTA and CDR2 FQGNSA come from the germline V gene. V was clipped by 2 bases and J by 4 bases, with 11 bases between them. The CDR3 has 14 amino acids.

The chain couples TRBV19 to TRBJ2-3, with 9 bases matching TRBD2. This CDR3 is 15 amino acids long. J was trimmed by 6 bases and V by 10 bases; bases with no gene match: 14. Germline V gene sequence: CDR1 LNHDA, CDR2 SQIVND (reference sequence). The CDR3 here is CATTDLAGPLDTQYF. Here the CDR3 DNA reads TGTGCCACCACGGATCTAGCGGGACCTTTGGATACGCAGTATTTT.

The rearrangement uses TRBV27 and TRBJ2-7; D is possibly TRBD1 (5 bases). Germline CDR1 and CDR2: MNHEY and SMNVEV (reference sequence). The V end lost 0 bases, the J end lost 3 bases, and 12 bases lay between the germline ends. The CDR3 runs to 15 residues. The CDR3 DNA reads TGTGCCAGCAGTTTATCCCTGCTAGACAGCTACGAGCAGTACTTC. Its translation: CASSLSLLDSYEQYF.

Of note for this clone: This may stem from a read error, because a much larger clone lies one nucleotide away. The V gene is TRBV4-2, the J gene TRBJ2-1, with 7 bases lining up with TRBD1. J gave up 2 bases and V 6 bases, and 4 bases lay outside the gene matches. This CDR3 is 14 amino acids long. Per germline, CDR1 LGHNA and CDR2 YNFKEQ. CDR3 DNA: TGTGCCAGCAGTCCCGGGACAGCCTACAATGAGCAGTTCTTC. Translation gives CASSPGTAYNEQFF.

This rearrangement joins TRBV27 to TRBJ2-1; TRBD1 matches 8 bases. The CDR3 runs 17 residues. Germline V lookup: CDR1 MNHEY, CDR2 SMNVEV (reference sequence). Trimming at V came to 6 bases and at J to 1 base, leaving 11 bases not matched to a gene. CDR3 sequence: CASRPPDRDESYNEQFF. In DNA, the CDR3 is TGTGCCAGCAGACCGCCGGACAGGGATGAGTCCTACAATGAGCAGTTCTTC.

The chain uses TRBV27 and TRBJ2-2; TRBD1 agrees at 7 bases. Germline V gene lookup returns CDR1 MNHEY and CDR2 SMNVEV (reference sequence). The CDR3 covers 15 residues. V lost 7 bases and J lost 6; bases outside the gene matches: 11. The CDR3 protein is CASTIIQGSPGELFF. CDR3 DNA sequence: TGTGCCAGCACCATTATACAGGGGTCCCCCGGGGAGCTGTTTTTT.

This sequence joins TRBV27 and TRBJ1-4; D uncertain. Germline-derived CDR1 and CDR2 are MNHEY and SMNVEV (reference sequence). Trimming cost V 6 bases and J 7 bases, with 12 bases left between them. The CDR3 is made up of 13 amino acids. The CDR3 region is CASRRNPGEKLFF. The DNA for the CDR3 is TGTGCCAGCAGACGAAATCCCGGTGAAAAACTGTTTTTT.